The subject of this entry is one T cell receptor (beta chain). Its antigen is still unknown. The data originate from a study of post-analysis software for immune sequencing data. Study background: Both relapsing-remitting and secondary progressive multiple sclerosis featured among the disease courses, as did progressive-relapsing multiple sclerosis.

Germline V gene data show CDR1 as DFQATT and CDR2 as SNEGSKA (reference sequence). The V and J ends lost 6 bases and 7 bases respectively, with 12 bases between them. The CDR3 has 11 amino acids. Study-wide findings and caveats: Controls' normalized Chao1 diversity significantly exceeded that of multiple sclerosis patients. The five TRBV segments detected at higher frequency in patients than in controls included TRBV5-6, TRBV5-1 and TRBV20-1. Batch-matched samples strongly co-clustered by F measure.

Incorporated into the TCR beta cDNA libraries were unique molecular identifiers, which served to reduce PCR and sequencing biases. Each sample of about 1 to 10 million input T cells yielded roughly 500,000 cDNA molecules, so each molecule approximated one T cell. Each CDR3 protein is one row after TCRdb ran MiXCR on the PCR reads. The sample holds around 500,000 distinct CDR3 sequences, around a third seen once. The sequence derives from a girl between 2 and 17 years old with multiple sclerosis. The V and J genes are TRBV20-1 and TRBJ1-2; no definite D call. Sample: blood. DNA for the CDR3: TGCAGTGCCCCCGGGAGTTTTGGCTACACCTTC. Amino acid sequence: CSAPGSFGYTF.